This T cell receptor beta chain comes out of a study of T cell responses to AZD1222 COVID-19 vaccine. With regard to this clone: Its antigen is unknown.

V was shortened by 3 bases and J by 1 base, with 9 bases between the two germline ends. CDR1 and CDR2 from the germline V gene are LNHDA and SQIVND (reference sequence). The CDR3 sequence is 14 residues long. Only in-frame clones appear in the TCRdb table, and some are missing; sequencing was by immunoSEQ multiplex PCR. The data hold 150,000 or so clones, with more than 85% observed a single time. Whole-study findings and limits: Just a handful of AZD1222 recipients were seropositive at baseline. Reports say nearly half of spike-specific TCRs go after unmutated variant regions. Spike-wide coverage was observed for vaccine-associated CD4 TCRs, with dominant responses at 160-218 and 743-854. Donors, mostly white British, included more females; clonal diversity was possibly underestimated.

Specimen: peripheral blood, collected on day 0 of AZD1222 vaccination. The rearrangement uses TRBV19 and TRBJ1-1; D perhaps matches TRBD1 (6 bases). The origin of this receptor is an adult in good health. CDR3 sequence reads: CASSMGHKNTEAFF. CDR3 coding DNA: TGTGCCAGTAGTATGGGACACAAGAACACTGAAGCTTTCTTT.